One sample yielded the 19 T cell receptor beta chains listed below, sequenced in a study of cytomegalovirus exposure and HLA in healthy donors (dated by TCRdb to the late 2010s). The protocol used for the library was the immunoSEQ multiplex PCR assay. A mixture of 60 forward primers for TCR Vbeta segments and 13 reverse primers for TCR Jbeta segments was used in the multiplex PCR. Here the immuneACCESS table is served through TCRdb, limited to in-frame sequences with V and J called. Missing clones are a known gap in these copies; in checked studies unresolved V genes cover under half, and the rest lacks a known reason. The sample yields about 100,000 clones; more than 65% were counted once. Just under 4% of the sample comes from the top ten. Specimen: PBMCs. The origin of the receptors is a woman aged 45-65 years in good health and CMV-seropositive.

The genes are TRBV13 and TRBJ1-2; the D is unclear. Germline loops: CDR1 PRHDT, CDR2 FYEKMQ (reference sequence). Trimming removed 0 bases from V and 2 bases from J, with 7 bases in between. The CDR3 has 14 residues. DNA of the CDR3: TGTGCCAGCAGCTTAGGTTCAAGCAACTATGGCTACACCTTC. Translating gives CASSLGSSNYGYTF.

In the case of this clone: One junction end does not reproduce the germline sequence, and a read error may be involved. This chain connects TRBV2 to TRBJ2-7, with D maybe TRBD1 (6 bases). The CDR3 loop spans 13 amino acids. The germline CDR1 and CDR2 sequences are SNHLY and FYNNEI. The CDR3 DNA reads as TGTGCCAGCAGTGAAGGGACAGAAGGTGTTAATGACTTC. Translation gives CASSEGTEGVNDF. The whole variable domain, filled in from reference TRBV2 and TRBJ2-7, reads EPEVTQTPSHQVTQMGQEVILRCVPISNHLYFYWYRQILGQKVEFLVSFYNNEISEKSEIFDDQFSVERPDGSNFTLKIRSTKLEDSAMYFCASSEGTEGVNDFGPGTRLTVT.

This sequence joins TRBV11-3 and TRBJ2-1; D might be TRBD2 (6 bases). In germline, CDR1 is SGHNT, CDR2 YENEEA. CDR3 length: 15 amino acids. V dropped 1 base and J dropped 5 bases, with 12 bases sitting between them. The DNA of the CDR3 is TGTGCCAGCAGCTTAGTCCAGGGAGGACACAATGAGCAGTTCTTC. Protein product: CASSLVQGGHNEQFF.

CDR3 sequence (DNA): TGTGCCAGTATGTCGGGGGAGCAGTACTTC. This codes for CASMSGEQYF. The chain uses TRBV2 and TRBJ2-7; D may be TRBD2 (5 bases). Germline V gene data show CDR1 as SNHLY and CDR2 as FYNNEI. V was cut by 9 bases and J by 7 bases, with 10 bases left in between. The CDR3 has 10 residues.

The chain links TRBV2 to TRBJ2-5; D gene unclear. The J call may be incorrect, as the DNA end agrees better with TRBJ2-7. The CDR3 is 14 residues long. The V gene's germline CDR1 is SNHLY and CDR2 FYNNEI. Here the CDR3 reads CASSEKSRWNEQYF. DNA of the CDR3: TGTGCCAGCAGTGAAAAATCTAGATGGAACGAGCAGTACTTC.

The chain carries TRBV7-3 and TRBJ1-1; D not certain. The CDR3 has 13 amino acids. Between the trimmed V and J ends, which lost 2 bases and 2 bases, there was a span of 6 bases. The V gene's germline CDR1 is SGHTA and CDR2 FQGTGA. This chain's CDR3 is CASSLQANTEAFF. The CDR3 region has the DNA TGTGCCAGCAGCTTACAGGCTAACACTGAAGCTTTCTTT.

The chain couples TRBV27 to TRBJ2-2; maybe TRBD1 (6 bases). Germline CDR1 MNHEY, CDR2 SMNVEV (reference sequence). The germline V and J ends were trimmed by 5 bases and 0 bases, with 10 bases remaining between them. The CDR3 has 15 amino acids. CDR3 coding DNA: TGTGCCAGCAGTGACCGGGACACGAACACCGGGGAGCTGTTTTTT. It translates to CASSDRDTNTGELFF.

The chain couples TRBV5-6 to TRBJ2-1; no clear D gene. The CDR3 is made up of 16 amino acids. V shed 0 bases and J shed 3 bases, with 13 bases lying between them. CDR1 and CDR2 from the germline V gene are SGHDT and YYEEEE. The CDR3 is CASSLAGRILYNEQFF. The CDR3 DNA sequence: TGTGCCAGCAGCTTGGCAGGCCGGATCCTCTACAATGAGCAGTTCTTC.

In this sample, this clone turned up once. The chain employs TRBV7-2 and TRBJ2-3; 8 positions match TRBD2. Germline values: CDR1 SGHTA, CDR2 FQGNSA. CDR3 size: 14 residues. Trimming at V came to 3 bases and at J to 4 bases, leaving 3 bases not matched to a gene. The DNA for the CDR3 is TGTGCCAGCAGCTTCGGGGGGGGACCAGATACGCAGTATTTT. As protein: CASSFGGGPDTQYF.

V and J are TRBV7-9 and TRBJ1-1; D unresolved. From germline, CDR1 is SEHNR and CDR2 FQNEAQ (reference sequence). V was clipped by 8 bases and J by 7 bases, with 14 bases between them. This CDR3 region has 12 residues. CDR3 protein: CASLAAGFEAFF. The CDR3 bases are TGTGCCAGCTTGGCCGCAGGTTTTGAAGCTTTCTTT.

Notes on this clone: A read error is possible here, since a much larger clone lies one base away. CDR3 DNA: TGCAGCGTTGATGGGGAACAGGGGACGGTGAACACTGAAGCTTTCTTT. This gives the protein CSVDGEQGTVNTEAFF. This chain uses TRBV29-1 with TRBJ1-1; 7 nucleotides line up with TRBD1. V trimming: 3 bases; J trimming: 0 bases; junction bases outside the gene matches: 10. CDR3 length: 16 residues. Germline V CDR1 and CDR2: SQVTM, ANQGSEA.

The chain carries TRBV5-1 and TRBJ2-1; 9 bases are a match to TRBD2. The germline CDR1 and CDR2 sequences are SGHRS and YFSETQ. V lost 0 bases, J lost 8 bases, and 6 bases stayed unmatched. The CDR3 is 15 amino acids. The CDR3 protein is CASSLGRGGSDEQFF. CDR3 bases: TGCGCCAGCAGCTTGGGGCGGGGGGGTTCGGATGAGCAGTTCTTC.

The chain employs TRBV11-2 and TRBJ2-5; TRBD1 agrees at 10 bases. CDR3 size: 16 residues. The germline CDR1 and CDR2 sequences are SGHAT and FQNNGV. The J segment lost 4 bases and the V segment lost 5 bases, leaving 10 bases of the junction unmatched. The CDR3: CASSLTLDRGRETQYF. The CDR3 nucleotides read TGTGCCAGCAGCCTCACCCTCGACAGGGGGCGAGAGACCCAGTACTTC.

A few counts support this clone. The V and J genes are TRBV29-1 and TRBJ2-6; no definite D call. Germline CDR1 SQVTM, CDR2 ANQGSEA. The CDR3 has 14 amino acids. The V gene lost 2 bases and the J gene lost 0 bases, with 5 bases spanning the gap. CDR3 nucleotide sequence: TGCAGCGTTGAACGGGTCTCTGGGGCCAACGTCCTGACTTTC. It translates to CSVERVSGANVLTF.

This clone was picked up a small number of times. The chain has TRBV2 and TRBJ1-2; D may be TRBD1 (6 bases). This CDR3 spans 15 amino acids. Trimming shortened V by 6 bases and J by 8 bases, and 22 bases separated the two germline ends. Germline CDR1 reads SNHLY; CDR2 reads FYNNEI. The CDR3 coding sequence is TGTGCCAGCAGGCAAGAGGGGGACCCCTCGAGAGGCTACACCTTC. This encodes CASRQEGDPSRGYTF.

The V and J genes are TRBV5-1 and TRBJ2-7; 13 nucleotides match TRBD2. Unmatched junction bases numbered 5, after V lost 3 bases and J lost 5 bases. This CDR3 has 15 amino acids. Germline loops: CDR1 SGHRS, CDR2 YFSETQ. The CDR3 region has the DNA TGCGCCAGCAGCTCACAACTAGCGGGAGGGGACGAGCAGTACTTC. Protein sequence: CASSSQLAGGDEQYF.

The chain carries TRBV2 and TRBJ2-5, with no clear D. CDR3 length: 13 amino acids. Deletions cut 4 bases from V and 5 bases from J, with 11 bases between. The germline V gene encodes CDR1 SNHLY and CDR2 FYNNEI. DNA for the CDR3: TGTGCCAGCAGTGTAAGGCTGGGCGAGACCCAGTACTTC. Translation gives CASSVRLGETQYF. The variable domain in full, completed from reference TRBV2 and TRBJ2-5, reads EPEVTQTPSHQVTQMGQEVILRCVPISNHLYFYWYRQILGQKVEFLVSFYNNEISEKSEIFDDQFSVERPDGSNFTLKIRSTKLEDSAMYFCASSVRLGETQYFGPGTRLLVL.

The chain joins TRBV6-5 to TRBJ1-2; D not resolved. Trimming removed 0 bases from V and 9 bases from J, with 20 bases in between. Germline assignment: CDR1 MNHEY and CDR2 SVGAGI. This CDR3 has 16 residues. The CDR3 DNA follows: TGTGCCAGCAGTTACTCAACGACGGAGGTCTCCAACAGCTACACCTTC. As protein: CASSYSTTEVSNSYTF.

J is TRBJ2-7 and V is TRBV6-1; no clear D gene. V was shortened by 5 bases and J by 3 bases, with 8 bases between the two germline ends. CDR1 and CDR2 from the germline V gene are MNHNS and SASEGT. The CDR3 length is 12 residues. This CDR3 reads CASSTNGYEQYF. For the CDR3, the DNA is TGTGCCAGCAGTACGAACGGCTACGAGCAGTACTTC.